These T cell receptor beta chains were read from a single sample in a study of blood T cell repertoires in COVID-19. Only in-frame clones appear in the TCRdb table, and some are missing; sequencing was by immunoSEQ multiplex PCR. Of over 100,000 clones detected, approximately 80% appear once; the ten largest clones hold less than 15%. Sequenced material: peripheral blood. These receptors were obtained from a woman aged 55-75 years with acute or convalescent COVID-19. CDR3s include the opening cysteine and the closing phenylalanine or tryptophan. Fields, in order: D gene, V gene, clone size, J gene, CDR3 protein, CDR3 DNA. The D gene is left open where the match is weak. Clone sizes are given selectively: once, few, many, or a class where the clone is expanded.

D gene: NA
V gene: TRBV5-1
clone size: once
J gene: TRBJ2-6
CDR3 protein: CASRFDGSSGANVLTF
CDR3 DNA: TGCGCCAGCCGATTCGACGGGTCCTCTGGGGCCAACGTCCTGACTTTC

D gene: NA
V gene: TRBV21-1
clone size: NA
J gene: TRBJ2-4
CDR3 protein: CASSKVGDLGLAKNIQYF
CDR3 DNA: TGTGCCAGCAGCAAAGTAGGGGATCTAGGGCTAGCCAAAAACATTCAGTACTTC

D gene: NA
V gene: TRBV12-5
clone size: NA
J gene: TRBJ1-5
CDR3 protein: CASGLVSQGLQPQHF
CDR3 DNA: TGTGCTAGTGGTTTGGTAAGCCAGGGGCTTCAGCCCCAGCATTTT

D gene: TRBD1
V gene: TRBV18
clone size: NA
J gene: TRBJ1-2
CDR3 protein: CASSPGQGNYGYTF
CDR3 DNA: TGTGCCAGCTCACCGGGACAGGGGAACTATGGCTACACCTTC

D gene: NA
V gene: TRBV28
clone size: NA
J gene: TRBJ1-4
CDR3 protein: CASSLLGRNNEKLFF
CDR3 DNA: TGTGCCAGCAGTTTGTTAGGGAGAAATAATGAAAAACTGTTTTTT

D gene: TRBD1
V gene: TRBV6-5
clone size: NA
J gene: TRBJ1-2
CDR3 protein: CASTPGQVNYGYTF
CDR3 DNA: TGTGCCAGCACTCCGGGACAGGTTAACTATGGCTACACCTTC

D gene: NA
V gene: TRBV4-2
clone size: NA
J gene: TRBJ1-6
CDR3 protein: CASSQEAGFRVRAPLHF
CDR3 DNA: TGTGCCAGCAGCCAAGAAGCGGGGTTCAGGGTACGGGCACCCCTCCACTTT

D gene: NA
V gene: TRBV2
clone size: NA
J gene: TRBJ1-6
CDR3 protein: CASSEWQWSSYNSPLHF
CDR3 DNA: TGTGCCAGCAGTGAATGGCAGTGGAGCTCCTATAATTCACCCCTCCACTTT

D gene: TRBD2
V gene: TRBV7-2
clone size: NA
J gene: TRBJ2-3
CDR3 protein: CASSRGLAGGSDTQYF
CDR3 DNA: TGTGCCAGCAGCCGGGGACTAGCGGGGGGTTCAGATACGCAGTATTTT

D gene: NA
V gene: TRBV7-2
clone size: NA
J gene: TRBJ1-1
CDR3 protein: CASSGRGPTGEAFF
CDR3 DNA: TGTGCCAGCAGCGGGCGAGGACCTACGGGGGAAGCTTTCTTT

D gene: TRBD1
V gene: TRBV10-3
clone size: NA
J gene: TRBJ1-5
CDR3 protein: CAISESEGQGGQPQHF
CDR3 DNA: TGTGCCATCAGTGAGTCGGAGGGACAGGGTGGTCAGCCCCAGCATTTT

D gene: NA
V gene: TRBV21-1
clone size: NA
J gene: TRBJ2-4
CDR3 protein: CASSTRGGGGLAKNIQYF
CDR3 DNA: TGTGCCAGCAGCACGCGTGGGGGAGGGGGTCTAGCCAAAAACATTCAGTACTTC